This record concerns one TCR beta chain sequence. CDR3 length: 15 residues. V lost 3 bases and J lost 0; bases outside the gene matches: 2. Germline values: CDR1 LNHDA, CDR2 SQIVND (reference sequence). The data stem from a study of blood T cell repertoires in COVID-19. Assay: immunoSEQ multiplex PCR; the TCRdb copy retains only in-frame clones and omits some. Of about 310,000 clones listed, roughly 87% are singletons. The gene calls are TRBV19 and TRBJ2-7; TRBD2 matches at 10 bases. Sequenced material: peripheral blood. The sequence was collected from a young man with active or convalescent COVID-19. The CDR3 coding sequence is TGTGCCAGTAGTATCCCTAGCGGGAGCTCCTACGAGCAGTACTTC. Translating it yields CASSIPSGSSYEQYF.